A single sample gave rise to the 26 T cell receptor beta chains below, sequenced in a study of blood T cell repertoires in COVID-19. The protocol was immunoSEQ multiplex PCR, while the TCRdb copy is restricted to in-frame clones and leaves out a portion. The sample includes 250,000 to 300,000 clones, 85% to 90% of them seen just once. Material for sequencing was PBMCs or T cells enriched from blood (not recorded which). These receptor sequences come from a woman aged 55-69 years who had recovered from COVID-19.

The chain links TRBV10-2 to TRBJ2-3; 13 bases map to TRBD2. The CDR3 length is 15 residues. Germline V CDR1 and CDR2: WSHSY, SAAADI. The trim removed 6 bases at V and 7 bases at J, leaving 7 bases unmatched. The CDR3 region has the DNA TGCGCCAGCAGGGGGACTAGCGGGGCAAAAAATACGCAGTATTTT. Translation: CASRGTSGAKNTQYF.

The rearrangement links TRBV12-3 or TRBV12-4 to TRBJ1-2; D might be TRBD1 (5 bases). This CDR3 is 13 amino acids long. Trimming took off 6 bases at V and 8 bases at J, with 16 bases between the two ends. The CDR3 region has the DNA TGTGCCAGCAGCCAGGGACTCCCGGTGGGCTACACCTTC. Translated, it gives CASSQGLPVGYTF.

V and J are TRBV7-2 and TRBJ2-5, with 7 nucleotides matching TRBD2. CDR1 is SGHTA, CDR2 FQGNSA, per germline. CDR3 length: 14 residues. V gave up 5 bases and J gave up 2 bases; unmatched junction bases: 5. In DNA, the CDR3 is TGTGCCAGCAGCAGAAGGACTAGTCAAGAGACCCAGTACTTC. As protein: CASSRRTSQETQYF. The full variable domain, completed using reference TRBV7-2 and TRBJ2-5, is GAGVSQSPSNKVTEKGKDVELRCDPISGHTALYWYRQSLGQGLEFLIYFQGNSAPDKSGLPSDRFSAERTGGSVSTLTIQRTQQEDSAVYLCASSRRTSQETQYFGPGTRLLVL.

The rearrangement links TRBV18 to TRBJ1-3, with D uncertain. The germline CDR1 and CDR2 sequences are KGHSH and LQKENI. The CDR3 loop spans 13 amino acids. Trimming stripped 4 bases from V and 8 bases from J, with 12 bases between. The CDR3 DNA sequence: TGTGCCAGCTCACAGGCGGTTGCGGACACCATATATTTT. Residues: CASSQAVADTIYF.

This chain links TRBV27 with TRBJ2-7, with D possibly matching TRBD2 (6 bases). Germline lookup yields CDR1 MNHEY and CDR2 SMNVEV (reference sequence). The V end was cut by 2 bases, the J end by 4 bases, with 15 bases between. The CDR3 is 15 amino acids. The CDR3 DNA sequence: TGTGCCAGCAGTTTAGGGGGGACGCAAGCTTACGAGCAGTACTTC. Protein sequence: CASSLGGTQAYEQYF.

This chain joins TRBV3-1 (or the pseudogene TRBV3-2) and TRBJ2-5; possible D gene TRBD1, 6 bases. CDR3 length: 14 amino acids. Germline V gene sequence: CDR1 LGHDT, CDR2 YNNKEL (reference sequence). The ends were cut back, 5 bases at V and 5 bases at J, with 15 bases in the middle. Here the CDR3 DNA reads TGTGCCAGCAGCATGGGGGCCCCGGGGGAGACCCAGTACTTC. Translated: CASSMGAPGETQYF.

V and J are TRBV28 and TRBJ2-3, with D hard to call. V lost 5 bases to trimming and J lost 0 bases, with 18 bases between them. Germline lookup yields CDR1 MDHEN and CDR2 SYDVKM. This CDR3 comprises 17 residues. CDR3 sequence reads: CASSGQLTPRSTDTQYF. The CDR3 coding sequence is TGTGCCAGCAGTGGTCAGTTGACTCCGAGGAGCACAGATACGCAGTATTTT.

The rearrangement joins TRBV7-2 to TRBJ2-1; 9 nucleotides line up with TRBD2. V lost 2 bases to trimming and J lost 7 bases; unmatched junction nucleotides: 9. CDR1 is SGHTA and CDR2 is FQGNSA in the germline V gene. CDR3 size: 16 residues. The CDR3 loop reads CASSLLSGGQENEQFF. CDR3 DNA: TGTGCCAGCAGCTTACTCAGCGGGGGGCAGGAAAATGAGCAGTTCTTC.

V and J are TRBV3-1 (or the pseudogene TRBV3-2) and TRBJ2-1; D remains unclear. V was pared by 0 bases and J by 5 bases, with 11 bases between. This CDR3 comprises 15 residues. CDR1 is LGHDT, CDR2 YNNKEL, per germline (reference sequence). The CDR3 sequence: CASSQDSGPHNEQFF. The CDR3 region has the DNA TGTGCCAGCAGCCAAGATAGTGGGCCTCACAATGAGCAGTTCTTC.

This chain links TRBV28 with TRBJ1-5; 7 bases agree with TRBD1. Germline CDR1 is MDHEN and CDR2 is SYDVKM. This CDR3 contains 15 residues. V lost 5 bases to trimming and J lost 2 bases; unmatched junction nucleotides: 6. The CDR3 nucleotides are TGTGCCAGCAGTACCTCCGGGACAGGCAATCAGCCCCAGCATTTT. Residues: CASSTSGTGNQPQHF.

CDR3 sequence: CASSWDRGLVHEQYF. Written as DNA, the CDR3 is TGTGCCAGCAGCTGGGACAGGGGGCTGGTCCACGAGCAGTACTTC. This chain connects TRBV11-2 to TRBJ2-7, with 12 positions matching TRBD1. V lost 4 bases, J lost 5 bases, and 6 bases stayed unmatched. Germline loops: CDR1 SGHAT, CDR2 FQNNGV. This CDR3 has 15 amino acids.

The chain is built from TRBV29-1 and TRBJ1-4, with 8 bases lining up with TRBD1. The CDR3 spans 15 residues. Trimming removed 7 bases from V and 0 bases from J; junction bases left unmatched: 7. The germline V gene encodes CDR1 SQVTM and CDR2 ANQGSEA. The CDR3 DNA sequence: TGCAGCGCGTGGACAGGGCCTGCAACTAATGAAAAACTGTTTTTT. Translated, it gives CSAWTGPATNEKLFF. The entire variable domain, with the rest obtained from reference TRBV29-1 and TRBJ1-4, is as follows: SAVISQKPSRDICQRGTSLTIQCQVDSQVTMMFWYRQQPGQSLTLIATANQGSEATYESGFVIDKFPISRPNLTFSTLTVSNMSPEDSSIYLCSAWTGPATNEKLFFGSGTQLSVL.

The chain combines TRBV9 with TRBJ1-5, with 8 bases aligning to TRBD1. V lost 3 bases and J lost 0; bases outside the gene matches: 5. Germline CDR1 reads SGDLS; CDR2 reads YYNGEE. The CDR3 length is 16 residues. The CDR3, as DNA: TGTGCCAGCAGCGGACAGGGGAGAAGTAGCAATCAGCCCCAGCATTTT. This sequence encodes CASSGQGRSSNQPQHF.

Remarks on this clone: This CDR3 is also generated by other DNA sequences in the sample. The V and J genes are TRBV18 and TRBJ2-7; D is uncertain. Germline CDR1 and CDR2: KGHSH and LQKENI. The V end was cut by 0 bases, the J end by 3 bases, with 6 bases between. CDR3 length: 13 amino acids. CDR3 loop: CASSPPTVYEQYF. The CDR3 DNA reads as TGTGCCAGCTCACCACCTACAGTCTACGAGCAGTACTTC.

The CDR3 DNA reads as TGTGCCAGTAGTACCCGACAGGGCCGGACAGATACGCAGTATTTT. Translated: CASSTRQGRTDTQYF. The V and J genes are TRBV19 and TRBJ2-3, with 7 bases aligning to TRBD1. The CDR3 extends over 15 amino acids. V dropped 4 bases and J dropped 3; count of bases not matched to a gene: 7. The germline V gene has CDR1 LNHDA and CDR2 SQIVND (reference sequence).

J is TRBJ1-5 and V is TRBV24-1; 7 nucleotides line up with TRBD1. V lost 5 bases and J lost 4; bases outside the gene matches: 1. The CDR3 has 13 amino acids. The V gene's germline CDR1 is KGHDR and CDR2 SFDVKD. CDR3 sequence: CATSGGQNQPQHF. CDR3 in DNA: TGTGCCACCAGTGGGGGACAGAATCAGCCCCAGCATTTT.

The chain carries TRBV2 and TRBJ2-2; D gene unclear. The V end was cut by 6 bases, the J end by 5 bases, with 10 bases between. The V gene's germline CDR1 is SNHLY and CDR2 FYNNEI. The CDR3 is made up of 13 amino acids. This CDR3 reads CASRGIGTGELFF. In DNA form, the CDR3 reads TGTGCCAGCAGGGGCATTGGAACCGGGGAGCTGTTTTTT.

This rearrangement joins TRBV6-1 to TRBJ2-2, with 7 bases identical to TRBD2. This CDR3 has 15 residues. The junction had 10 bases not matched to a gene; V was cut back by 2 bases and J by 10 bases. Germline CDR1 is MNHNS and CDR2 is SASEGT. The CDR3 here is CASSERGIAGLELFF. CDR3 nucleotide sequence: TGTGCCAGCAGTGAAAGAGGAATAGCGGGCCTGGAGCTGTTTTTT.

This chain links TRBV28 with TRBJ2-1, with 7 bases that match TRBD2. The CDR3 loop spans 15 amino acids. V lost 5 bases to trimming and J lost 0 bases; unmatched junction nucleotides: 4. Germline V gene data show CDR1 as MDHEN and CDR2 as SYDVKM. CDR3 bases: TGTGCCAGCAGTAGGCGGGAGAGCTCCTACAATGAGCAGTTCTTC. Protein: CASSRRESSYNEQFF.

This clone was found a few times. The V gene is TRBV12-5, the J gene TRBJ2-2, with D possibly TRBD1 on 5 matching bases. This CDR3 has 12 amino acids. The germline gives CDR1 LGHNT, CDR2 FRNRAP. Trimming stripped 8 bases from V and 7 bases from J, with 11 bases between. CDR3 nucleotide sequence: TGTGCTAGTTGGGGCCGGGTCGGGGAGCTGTTTTTT. Its translation is CASWGRVGELFF.

This chain links TRBV28 with TRBJ1-5; no firm D call. This CDR3 is built from 13 residues. With 4 bases removed from V and 4 bases from J, the gap between germline ends came to 8 bases. Germline values: CDR1 MDHEN, CDR2 SYDVKM. CDR3 DNA: TGTGCCAGCAGTTCCGGGGTGAATCAGCCCCAGCATTTT. This codes for CASSSGVNQPQHF.

Here the CDR3 reads CATSDFTGDQYF. CDR3 in DNA: TGTGCCACCAGTGATTTTACGGGGGACCAGTACTTC. The rearrangement links TRBV24-1 to TRBJ2-5, with D possibly TRBD2 on 6 matching bases. Trimming removed 1 base at V and 10 bases at J, with 9 bases between. This CDR3 is 12 amino acids long. The germline V gene encodes CDR1 KGHDR and CDR2 SFDVKD.

The chain recombines TRBV19 with TRBJ2-2; unclear D gene. V shed 3 bases and J shed 5 bases, with 10 bases lying between them. From germline, CDR1 is LNHDA and CDR2 SQIVND (reference sequence). The CDR3 is made up of 14 amino acids. This chain's CDR3 is CASSISIVTGELFF. CDR3 coding DNA: TGTGCCAGTAGTATCTCAATAGTTACCGGGGAGCTGTTTTTT.

The J gene is TRBJ2-5, the V gene TRBV19, with a tentative D call TRBD1 (5 bases). CDR3 length: 15 residues. The germline CDR1 and CDR2 sequences are LNHDA and SQIVND (reference sequence). Trimming took off 6 bases at V and 0 bases at J, with 14 bases between the two ends. In nucleotides, the CDR3 is TGTGCCAGTAGACTCGGACACACTAACCAAGAGACCCAGTACTTC. Residues: CASRLGHTNQETQYF.

The chain employs TRBV4-1 and TRBJ2-5; D perhaps matches TRBD2 (5 bases). V shed 4 bases and J shed 5 bases, with 20 bases lying between them. Per germline, CDR1 MGHRA and CDR2 YSYEKL. The CDR3 extends over 16 amino acids. CDR3 amino acids: CASSPGIARTRETQYF. CDR3 nucleotide sequence: TGCGCCAGCAGCCCCGGGATCGCCCGGACCAGGGAGACCCAGTACTTC.

The chain has TRBV15 and TRBJ2-2; possibly TRBD1 for D (6 bases). Germline-derived CDR1 and CDR2 are LNHNV and YYDKDF (reference sequence). V lost 3 bases, J lost 4 bases, and 15 bases lay in between. CDR3 length: 16 residues. CDR3 amino acids: CATSSNRVISTGELFF. The CDR3 nucleotides are TGTGCCACCAGCAGTAACAGGGTAATTAGCACCGGGGAGCTGTTTTTT.